This T cell receptor (beta chain) was captured by sequencing in a study of graft-versus-host responses after intestinal transplantation (dated by TCRdb to the early 2020s). Regarding the complete study: The transplants that recipients received were multivisceral, liver-intestinal, or isolated intestinal. Anti-thymocyte globulin induction was given to all recipients, followed by maintenance tacrolimus and steroids for two to three years. After intestinal transplantation, graft-versus-host and host-versus-graft alloreactive T cell clones were followed in the graft, circulation and bone marrow using bulk TCR-beta CDR3 sequencing. Alloreactive clones were identified by sequencing pre-transplant mixed lymphocyte reaction products and comparing them with unstimulated pre-transplant donor and recipient T cells. The cohort enrolled around 25 intestinal transplant recipients including one retransplant, and a few patients lacking pretransplant specimens were excluded. A peak of at least 4% donor T cells among recipient peripheral blood mononuclear cells was the definition used for donor T cell macrochimerism. Instead of going to the commercial service, samples from a few later patients were sequenced in-house on an Illumina MiSeq and processed with MiXCR. What the work shows at the level of the full study, not this receptor alone: GvH clones turned up in recipient bone marrow, with some appearing earlier in ileal mucosa or blood, a pattern consistent with an intestinal mucosal origin. Conclusions were limited by the relatively low number and heterogeneity of intestinal transplant patients. In patients with donor T cell macrochimerism, the allografts had high GvH to HvG T cell clonal ratios. Peak levels of circulating GvH clones were associated with declines in HvG clones early after transplant.

The trim is 7 bases for V and 3 bases for J, with a gap of 18 bases between the germline ends. The germline V gene (reference sequence) specifies LNHDA as CDR1 and SQIVND as CDR2. Counted from cysteine to phenylalanine, this CDR3 has 15 amino acids. Left in the record is the CDR3 DNA by itself, 45 bases read in frame from the first base. Explained via the paper, the time point label denotes: cells obtained before transplantation from donor or recipient. CD3+CD4+ and CD3+CD8+ populations were FACS-sorted from unstimulated pre-transplant donor and recipient cells taken from spleen or lymph nodes. About this clone: What antigen it recognizes has not been identified. Per-base quality was not reported, and no clone a single base away is much larger than it.

Library creation used the immunoSEQ multiplex PCR assay. For most patients, genomic DNA was isolated using the Qiagen DNeasy Blood and Tissue Kit and was shipped frozen to Adaptive Biotechnologies for TCR sequencing. For most patients, genomic DNA was subjected to high-throughput TCR-beta CDR3 sequencing by Adaptive Biotechnologies. The authors' pipeline ran thus. Adaptive's ImmunoSEQ software supplied the TCR sequencing data for around 17 patients, while MiXCR and VDJtools were used to process a few other patients. CD4 versus CD8 sorting errors were corrected by removing sequences found in both subsets at a frequency ratio below 5:1. CDR3 nucleotide sequences shared between donor and recipient were removed because the origin of such sequences could not be assigned. Alloreactive clones required at least 2-fold expansion over unstimulated cells and minimum CFSE-low frequency of 0.002% (template counts) or 0.001% (read counts). Mappable clones were those detected in sequenced pre-transplant spleen, lymph node, or MLR CFSE-low populations of the donor or recipient. The cumulative frequency of alloreactive clones was calculated as a percentage of all sequences, weighted by copy number. The clones in this table, taken by TCRdb from immuneACCESS, are in-frame only. Not every clone is retained; where verified, under half of the shortfall comes from an unresolved V gene, and the cause of the rest is unknown. V, J and clone size are taken as reported in that table, and D and trimming were inferred from the DNA itself. This sample has 55,000 to 65,000 clones in its table, and 94% of those were observed once. The ten largest clones capture 0.35% to 0.45% of the sample.

This clonotype originated in a human donor who was the organ donor for an intestinal transplant. The material was unstimulated CD4+ T cells sorted from spleen or lymph node cells, obtained before transplant. The V gene is TRBV19 and the J gene is TRBJ1-2, with no confidently assigned D gene. The CDR3 in this case is CASTDGALRHYGYTF. DNA sequence: TGTGCCAGTACTGATGGCGCCCTGAGGCACTATGGCTACACCTTC.